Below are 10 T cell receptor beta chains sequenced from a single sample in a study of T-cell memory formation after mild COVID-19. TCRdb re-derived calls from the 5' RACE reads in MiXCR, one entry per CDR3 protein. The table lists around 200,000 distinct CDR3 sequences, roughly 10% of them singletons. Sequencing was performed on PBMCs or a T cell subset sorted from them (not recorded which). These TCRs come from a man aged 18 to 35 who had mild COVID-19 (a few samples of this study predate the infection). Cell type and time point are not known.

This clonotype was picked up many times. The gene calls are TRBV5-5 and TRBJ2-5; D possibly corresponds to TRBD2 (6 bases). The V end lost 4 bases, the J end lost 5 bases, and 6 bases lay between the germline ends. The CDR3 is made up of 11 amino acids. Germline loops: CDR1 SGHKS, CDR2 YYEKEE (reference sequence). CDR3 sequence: CASSGGETQYF. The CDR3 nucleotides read TGTGCCAGCAGCGGGGGGGAGACCCAGTACTTC.

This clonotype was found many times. CDR3 bases: TGTGCCAGCAGCAGTTCGTATGGGGGGACCGGGGAGCTGTTTTTT. This gives the protein CASSSSYGGTGELFF. The V and J genes are TRBV7-2 and TRBJ2-2; the D gene is possibly TRBD2 (6 bases). Deletions cut 5 bases from V and 5 bases from J, with 15 bases between. The CDR3 has 15 amino acids. CDR1 SGHTA and CDR2 FQGNSA come from the germline V gene.

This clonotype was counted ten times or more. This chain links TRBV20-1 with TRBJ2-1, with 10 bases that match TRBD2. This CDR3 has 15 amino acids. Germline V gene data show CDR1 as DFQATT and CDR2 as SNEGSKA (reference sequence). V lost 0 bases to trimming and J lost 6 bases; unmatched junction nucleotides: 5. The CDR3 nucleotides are TGCAGTGCTAGAGATCAGAGCGGGGGGGCCAATGAGCAGTTCTTC. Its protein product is CSARDQSGGANEQFF.

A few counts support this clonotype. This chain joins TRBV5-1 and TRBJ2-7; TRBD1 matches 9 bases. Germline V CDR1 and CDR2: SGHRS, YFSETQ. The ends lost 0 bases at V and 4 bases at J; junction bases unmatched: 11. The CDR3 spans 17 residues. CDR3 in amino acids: CASSLAKARQGVYEQYF. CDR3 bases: TGCGCCAGCAGCTTGGCCAAGGCGAGACAGGGGGTTTACGAGCAGTACTTC.

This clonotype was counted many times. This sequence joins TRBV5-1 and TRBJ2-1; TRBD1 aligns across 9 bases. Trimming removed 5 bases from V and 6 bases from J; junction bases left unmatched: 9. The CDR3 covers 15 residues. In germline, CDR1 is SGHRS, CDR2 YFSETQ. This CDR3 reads CASRISGTGTNEQFF. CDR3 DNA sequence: TGCGCCAGCAGAATATCCGGGACAGGGACCAATGAGCAGTTCTTC.

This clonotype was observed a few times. The CDR3 spells CASSPTSNEQFF. Here the CDR3 DNA reads TGTGCCAGCAGTCCGACTAGCAATGAGCAGTTCTTC. V is TRBV12-3 or TRBV12-4 and J is TRBJ2-1; the D gene is possibly TRBD2 (6 bases). The CDR3 loop spans 12 amino acids. V was shortened by 5 bases and J by 6 bases, with 8 bases between the two germline ends.

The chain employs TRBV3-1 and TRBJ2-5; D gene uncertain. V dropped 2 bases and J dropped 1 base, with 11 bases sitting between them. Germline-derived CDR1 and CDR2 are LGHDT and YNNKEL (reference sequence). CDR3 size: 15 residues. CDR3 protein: CASSQIGGAQETQYF. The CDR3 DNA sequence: TGTGCCAGCAGCCAAATTGGCGGAGCCCAAGAGACCCAGTACTTC.

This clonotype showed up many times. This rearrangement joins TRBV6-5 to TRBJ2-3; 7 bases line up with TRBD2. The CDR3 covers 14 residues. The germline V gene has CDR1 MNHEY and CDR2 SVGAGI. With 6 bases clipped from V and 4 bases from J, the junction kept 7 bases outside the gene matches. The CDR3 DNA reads TGTGCCAGCAGGTCTTTCGGGGGGTCAGATACGCAGTATTTT. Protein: CASRSFGGSDTQYF.

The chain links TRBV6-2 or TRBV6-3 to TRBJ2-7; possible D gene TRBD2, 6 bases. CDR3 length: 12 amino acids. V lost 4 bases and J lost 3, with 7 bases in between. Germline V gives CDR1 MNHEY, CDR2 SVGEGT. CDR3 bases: TGTGCCAGCAGTTGGGGACTCTACGAGCAGTACTTC. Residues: CASSWGLYEQYF.

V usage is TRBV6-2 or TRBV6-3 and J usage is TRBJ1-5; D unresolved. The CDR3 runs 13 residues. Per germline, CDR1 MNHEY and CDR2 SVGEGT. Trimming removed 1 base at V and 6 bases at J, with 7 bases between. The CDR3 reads CASSYFVGQPQHF. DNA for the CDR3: TGTGCCAGCAGTTACTTCGTGGGTCAGCCCCAGCATTTT.